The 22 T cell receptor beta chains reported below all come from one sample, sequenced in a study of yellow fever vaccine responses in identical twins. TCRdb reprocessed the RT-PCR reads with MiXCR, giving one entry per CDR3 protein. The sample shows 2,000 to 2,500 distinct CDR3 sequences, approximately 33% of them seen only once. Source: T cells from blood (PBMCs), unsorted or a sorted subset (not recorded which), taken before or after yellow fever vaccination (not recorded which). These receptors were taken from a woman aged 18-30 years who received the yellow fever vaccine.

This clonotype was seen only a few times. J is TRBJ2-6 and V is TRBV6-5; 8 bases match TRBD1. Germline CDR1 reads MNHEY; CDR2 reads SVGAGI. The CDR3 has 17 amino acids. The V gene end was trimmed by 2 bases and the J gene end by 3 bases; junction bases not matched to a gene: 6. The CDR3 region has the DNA TGTGCCAGCAGTTACGGTCAGGGGGCGGGTGGGGCCAACGTCCTGACTTTC. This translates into CASSYGQGAGGANVLTF.

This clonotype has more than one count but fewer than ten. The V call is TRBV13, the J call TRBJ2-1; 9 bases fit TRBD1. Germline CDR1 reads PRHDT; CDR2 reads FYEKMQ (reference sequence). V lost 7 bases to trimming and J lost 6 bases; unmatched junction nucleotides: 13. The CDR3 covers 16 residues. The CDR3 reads CASKELGQGLANEQFF. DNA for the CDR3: TGTGCCAGCAAGGAATTGGGACAGGGCTTAGCCAATGAGCAGTTCTTC.

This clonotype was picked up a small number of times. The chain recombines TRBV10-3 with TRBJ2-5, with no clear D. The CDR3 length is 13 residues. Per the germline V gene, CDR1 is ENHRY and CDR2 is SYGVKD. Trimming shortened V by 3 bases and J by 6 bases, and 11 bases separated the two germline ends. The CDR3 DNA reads TGTGCCATCAGTGAACCCCCGCGGCAGACCCAGTACTTC. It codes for CAISEPPRQTQYF.

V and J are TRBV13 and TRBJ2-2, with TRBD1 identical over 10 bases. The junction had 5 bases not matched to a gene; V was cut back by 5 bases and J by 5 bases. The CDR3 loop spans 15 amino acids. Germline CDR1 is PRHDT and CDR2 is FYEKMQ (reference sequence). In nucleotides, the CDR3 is TGTGCCAGCAGCCCCGGACAGGGGGATACCGGGGAGCTGTTTTTT. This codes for CASSPGQGDTGELFF.

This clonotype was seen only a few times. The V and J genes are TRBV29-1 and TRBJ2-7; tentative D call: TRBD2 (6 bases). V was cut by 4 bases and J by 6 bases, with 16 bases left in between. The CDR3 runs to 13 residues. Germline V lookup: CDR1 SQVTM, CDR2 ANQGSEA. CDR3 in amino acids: CSVGDLYGGEQYF. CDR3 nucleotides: TGCAGCGTTGGGGATTTGTACGGGGGCGAGCAGTACTTC.

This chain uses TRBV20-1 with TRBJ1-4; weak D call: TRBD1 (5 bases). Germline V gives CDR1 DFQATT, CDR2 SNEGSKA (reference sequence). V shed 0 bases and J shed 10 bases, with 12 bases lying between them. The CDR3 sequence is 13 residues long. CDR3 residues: CSARDPQGGKLFF. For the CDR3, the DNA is TGCAGTGCTAGAGATCCGCAGGGAGGAAAACTGTTTTTT.

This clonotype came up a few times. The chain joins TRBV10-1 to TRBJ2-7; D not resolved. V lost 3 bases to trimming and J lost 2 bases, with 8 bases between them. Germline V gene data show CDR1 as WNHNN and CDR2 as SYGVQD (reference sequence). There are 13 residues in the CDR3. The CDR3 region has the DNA TGCGCCAGCAGTGACCCCCCCACCTACGAGCAGTACTTC. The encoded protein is CASSDPPTYEQYF.

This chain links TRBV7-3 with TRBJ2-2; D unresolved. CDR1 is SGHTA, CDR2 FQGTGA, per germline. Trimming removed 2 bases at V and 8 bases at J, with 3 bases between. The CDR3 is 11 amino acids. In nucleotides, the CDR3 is TGTGCCAGCAGCTTACAGGGGGAGCTGTTTTTT. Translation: CASSLQGELFF.

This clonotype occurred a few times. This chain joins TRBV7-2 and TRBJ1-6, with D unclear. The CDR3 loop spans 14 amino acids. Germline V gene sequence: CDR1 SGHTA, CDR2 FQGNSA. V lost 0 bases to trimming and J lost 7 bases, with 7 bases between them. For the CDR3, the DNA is TGTGCCAGCAGCTTAGCTGTGGGGAATTCACCCCTCCACTTT. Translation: CASSLAVGNSPLHF.

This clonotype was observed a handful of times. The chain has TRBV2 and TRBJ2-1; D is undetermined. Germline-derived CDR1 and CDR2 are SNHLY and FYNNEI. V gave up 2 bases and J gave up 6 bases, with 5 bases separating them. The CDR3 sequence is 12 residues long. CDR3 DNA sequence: TGTGCCAGCAGTGAATCTAGCAATGAGCAGTTCTTC. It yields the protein CASSESSNEQFF.

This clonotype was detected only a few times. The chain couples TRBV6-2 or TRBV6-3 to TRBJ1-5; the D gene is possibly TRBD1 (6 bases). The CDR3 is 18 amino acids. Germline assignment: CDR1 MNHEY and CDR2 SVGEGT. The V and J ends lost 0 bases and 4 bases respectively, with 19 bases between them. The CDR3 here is CASSYSARGAGWNQPQHF. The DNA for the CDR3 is TGTGCCAGCAGTTACTCTGCTCGGGGGGCTGGGTGGAATCAGCCCCAGCATTTT.

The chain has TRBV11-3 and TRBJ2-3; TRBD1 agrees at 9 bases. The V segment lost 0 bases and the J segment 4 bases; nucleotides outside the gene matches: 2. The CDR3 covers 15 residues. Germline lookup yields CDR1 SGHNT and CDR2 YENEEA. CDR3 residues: CASSLDGTGPDTQYF. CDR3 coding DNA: TGTGCCAGCAGCTTAGACGGGACAGGGCCAGATACGCAGTATTTT.

CDR3 nucleotide sequence: TGTGCCAGCAGTGAACTAGCGGGAGCATCCGGTGAGCAGTTCTTC. Protein sequence: CASSELAGASGEQFF. The chain is built from TRBV6-1 and TRBJ2-1, with 10 positions matching TRBD2. The CDR3 has 15 residues. V lost 2 bases, J lost 9 bases, and 7 bases stayed unmatched. The V gene's germline CDR1 is MNHNS and CDR2 SASEGT.

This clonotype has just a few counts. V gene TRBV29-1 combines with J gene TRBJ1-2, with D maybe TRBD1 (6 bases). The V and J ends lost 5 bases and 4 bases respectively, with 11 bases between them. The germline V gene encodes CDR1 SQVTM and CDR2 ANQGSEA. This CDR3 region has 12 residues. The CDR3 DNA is TGCAGCGTTTACCGGGACATCTATGGCTACACCTTC. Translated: CSVYRDIYGYTF.

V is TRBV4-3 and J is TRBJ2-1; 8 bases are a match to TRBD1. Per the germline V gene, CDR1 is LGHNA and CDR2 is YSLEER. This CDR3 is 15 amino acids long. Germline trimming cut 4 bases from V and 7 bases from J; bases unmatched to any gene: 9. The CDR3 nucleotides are TGCGCCAGCAGCCCCTACATATGGACAGGGAATGAGCAGTTCTTC. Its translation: CASSPYIWTGNEQFF.

This CDR3 is CASSQDGRYEQYF. In DNA, the CDR3 is TGTGCCAGCAGCCAAGATGGGCGTTACGAGCAGTACTTC. The chain employs TRBV4-2 and TRBJ2-7, with no clear D. The germline V gene encodes CDR1 LGHNA and CDR2 YNFKEQ. CDR3 size: 13 residues. Trimming removed 0 bases at V and 4 bases at J, with 7 bases between.

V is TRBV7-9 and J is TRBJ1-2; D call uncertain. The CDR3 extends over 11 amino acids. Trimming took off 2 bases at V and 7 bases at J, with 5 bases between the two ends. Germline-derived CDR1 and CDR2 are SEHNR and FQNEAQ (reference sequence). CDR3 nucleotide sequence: TGTGCCAGCAGCTTATCGGGTGGCTACACCTTC. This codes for CASSLSGGYTF.

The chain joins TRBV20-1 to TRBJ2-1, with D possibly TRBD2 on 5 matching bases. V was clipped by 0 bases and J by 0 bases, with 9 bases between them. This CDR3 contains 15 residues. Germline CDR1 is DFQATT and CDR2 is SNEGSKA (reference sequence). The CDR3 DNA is TGCAGTGCTAGAGACACGGGGAGCTCCTACAATGAGCAGTTCTTC. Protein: CSARDTGSSYNEQFF.

CDR3 bases: TGTGCCAGCAGCTTTCAGAGCGAGCAGTACTTC. Amino acids: CASSFQSEQYF. V usage is TRBV11-1 and J usage is TRBJ2-7; D is undetermined. This CDR3 spans 11 amino acids. V lost 3 bases and J lost 6, with 6 bases in between. Germline CDR1 reads SGHAT; CDR2 reads FQDESV (reference sequence).

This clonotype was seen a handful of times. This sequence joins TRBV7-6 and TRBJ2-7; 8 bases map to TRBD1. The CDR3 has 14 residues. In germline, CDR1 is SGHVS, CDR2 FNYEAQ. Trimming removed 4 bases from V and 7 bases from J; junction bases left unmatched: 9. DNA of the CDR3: TGTGCCAGCAGCTCCGGACAGGGCTCGGGGGAGCAGTACTTC. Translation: CASSSGQGSGEQYF.

CDR3 DNA sequence: TGTGCCAGCAGCTTAGGGCGCACGAAACCCCAGGAGCAGTACTTC. Amino acids: CASSLGRTKPQEQYF. V usage is TRBV11-1 and J usage is TRBJ2-7; no clear D. CDR1 SGHAT and CDR2 FQDESV come from the germline V gene (reference sequence). Trimming cost V 1 base and J 7 bases, with 17 bases left between them. This CDR3 comprises 15 residues.

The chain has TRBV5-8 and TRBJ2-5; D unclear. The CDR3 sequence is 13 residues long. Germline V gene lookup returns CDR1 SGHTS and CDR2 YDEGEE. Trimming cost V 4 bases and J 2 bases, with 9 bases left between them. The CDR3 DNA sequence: TGTGCCAGCAGCACCGCTAGACAAGAGACCCAGTACTTC. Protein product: CASSTARQETQYF.